This TCR beta chain was retrieved from a study of shared clonotypes between healthy human individuals. Clones were sequenced by immunoSEQ multiplex PCR, and TCRdb holds only the in-frame ones, with some missing. The sample consists of 750,000 to 1,000,000 clones, almost 95% of them appearing once. V was cut by 5 bases and J by 7 bases, with 14 bases left in between. Germline assignment: CDR1 SGHTA and CDR2 FQGTGA. This CDR3 has 14 amino acids. Naive CD8 cells, CD45RO-negative and positively selected for CCR7, excluded terminally differentiated effector memory CD45RA+ cells. The sequenced material came from naive CD8+ T cells sorted from blood. The gene calls are TRBV7-3 and TRBJ2-2; maybe TRBD2 (6 bases). The receptor was derived from a man aged 30 to 39 in good health. CDR3 bases: TGTGCCAGCAGCCCGGAGGGCCGGAACGGGGAGCTGTTTTTT. This gives the protein CASSPEGRNGELFF.